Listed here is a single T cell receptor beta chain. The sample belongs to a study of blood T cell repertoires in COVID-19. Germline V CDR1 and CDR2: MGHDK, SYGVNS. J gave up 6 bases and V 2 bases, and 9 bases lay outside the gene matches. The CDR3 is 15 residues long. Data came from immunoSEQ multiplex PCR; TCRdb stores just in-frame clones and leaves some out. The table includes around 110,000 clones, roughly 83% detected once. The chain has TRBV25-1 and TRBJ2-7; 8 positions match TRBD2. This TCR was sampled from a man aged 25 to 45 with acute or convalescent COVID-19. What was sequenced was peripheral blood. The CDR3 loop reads CASSERRGDGSEQYF. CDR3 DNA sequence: TGTGCCAGCAGTGAAAGGCGGGGGGATGGGAGCGAGCAGTACTTC.